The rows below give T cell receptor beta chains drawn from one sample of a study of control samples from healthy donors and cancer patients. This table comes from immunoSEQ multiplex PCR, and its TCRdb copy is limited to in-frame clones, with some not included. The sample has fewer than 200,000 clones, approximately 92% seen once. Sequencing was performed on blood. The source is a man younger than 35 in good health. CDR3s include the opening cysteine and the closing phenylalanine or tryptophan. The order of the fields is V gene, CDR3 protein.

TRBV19	CASSTRGVNTEAFF
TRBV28	CASSSPGTGINQPQHF
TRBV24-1	CATSDARRTVNTGELFF
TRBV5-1	CASRELDGVDTQYF
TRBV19	CASSIQPRGNQPQHF
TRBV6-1	CASSELSHLASPLHF
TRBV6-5	CASSYRRLAPYEQYF
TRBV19	CASSIPPQATNEKLFF
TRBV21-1	CASSRGRESGLFPYEQYF
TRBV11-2	CASSPRGGHNSPLHF
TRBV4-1	CASSQDGVPSGGAFTYEQYF
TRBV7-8	CASSPDFGNYGYTF
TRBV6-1	CASSETTNEKLFF
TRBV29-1	CSVDLPGTAEAFF
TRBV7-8	CASSLANQPGELFF
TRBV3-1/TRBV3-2	CASSQDGGKTQYF
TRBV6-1	CASSEDGRAGNIQYF